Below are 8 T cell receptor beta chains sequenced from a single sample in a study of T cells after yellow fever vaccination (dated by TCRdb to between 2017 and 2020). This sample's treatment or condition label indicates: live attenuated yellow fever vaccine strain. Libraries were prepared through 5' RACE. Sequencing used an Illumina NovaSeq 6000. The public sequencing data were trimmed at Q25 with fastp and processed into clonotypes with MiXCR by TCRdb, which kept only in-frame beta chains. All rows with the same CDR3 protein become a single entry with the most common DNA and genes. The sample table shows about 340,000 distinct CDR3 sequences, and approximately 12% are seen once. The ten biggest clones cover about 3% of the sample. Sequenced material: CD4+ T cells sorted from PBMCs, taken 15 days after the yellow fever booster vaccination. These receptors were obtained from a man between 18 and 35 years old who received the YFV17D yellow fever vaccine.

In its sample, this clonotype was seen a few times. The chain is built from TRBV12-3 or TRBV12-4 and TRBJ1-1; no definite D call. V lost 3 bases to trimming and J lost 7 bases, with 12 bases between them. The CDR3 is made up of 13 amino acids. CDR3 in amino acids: CASSFSMDGEAFF. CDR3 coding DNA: TGTGCCAGCAGTTTCTCAATGGACGGTGAAGCTTTCTTT.

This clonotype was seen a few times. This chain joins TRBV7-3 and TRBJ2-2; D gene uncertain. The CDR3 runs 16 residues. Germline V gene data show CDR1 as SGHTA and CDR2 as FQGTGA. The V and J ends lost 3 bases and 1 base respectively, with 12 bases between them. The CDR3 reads CASSLRPILNTGELFF. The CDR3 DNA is TGTGCCAGCAGCTTGAGACCCATACTGAACACCGGGGAGCTGTTTTTT.

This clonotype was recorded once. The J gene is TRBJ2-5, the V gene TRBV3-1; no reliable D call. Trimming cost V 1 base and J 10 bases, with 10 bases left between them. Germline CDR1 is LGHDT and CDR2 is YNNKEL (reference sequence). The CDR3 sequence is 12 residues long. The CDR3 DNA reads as TGTGCCAGCAGCCAAGGCCCAGCGTACCAGTACTTC. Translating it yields CASSQGPAYQYF.

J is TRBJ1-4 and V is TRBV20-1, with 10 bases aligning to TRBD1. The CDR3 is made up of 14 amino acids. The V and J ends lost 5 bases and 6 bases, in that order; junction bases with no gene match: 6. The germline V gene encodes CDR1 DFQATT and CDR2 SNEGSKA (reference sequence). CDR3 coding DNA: TGCAGTGCTCGCCTGGGACAGGGGTATGAAAAACTGTTTTTT. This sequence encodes CSARLGQGYEKLFF.

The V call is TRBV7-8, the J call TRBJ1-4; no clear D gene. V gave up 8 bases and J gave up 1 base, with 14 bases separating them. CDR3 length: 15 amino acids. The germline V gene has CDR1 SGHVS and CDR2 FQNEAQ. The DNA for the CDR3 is TGTGCCAGCGGCCCCAGGACGGGAACTAATGAAAAACTGTTTTTT. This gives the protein CASGPRTGTNEKLFF.

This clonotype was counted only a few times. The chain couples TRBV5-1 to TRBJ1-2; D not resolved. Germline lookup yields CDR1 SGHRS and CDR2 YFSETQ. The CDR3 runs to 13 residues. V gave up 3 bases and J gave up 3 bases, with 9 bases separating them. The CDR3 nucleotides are TGCGCCAGCAGCTGGTCCGGGGACTATGGCTACACCTTC. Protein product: CASSWSGDYGYTF.

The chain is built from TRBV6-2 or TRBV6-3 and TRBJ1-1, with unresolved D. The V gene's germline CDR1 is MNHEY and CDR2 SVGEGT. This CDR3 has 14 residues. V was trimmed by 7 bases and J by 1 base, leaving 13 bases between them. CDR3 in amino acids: CASTPVRENTEAFF. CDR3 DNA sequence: TGTGCCAGCACCCCGGTCCGGGAGAACACTGAAGCTTTCTTT.

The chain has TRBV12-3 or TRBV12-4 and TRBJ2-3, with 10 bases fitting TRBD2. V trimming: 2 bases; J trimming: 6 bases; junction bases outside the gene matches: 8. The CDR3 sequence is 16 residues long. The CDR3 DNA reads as TGTGCCAGCAGTTTATTAGCGGGGGGCTTGGTGGATACGCAGTATTTT. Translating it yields CASSLLAGGLVDTQYF.